This note documents a single TCR beta chain sequence. Its target is unknown. The input was approximately 500 ng total RNA; TCR beta cDNA was made from it with a constant-region primer. Sequencing libraries for TCR beta derived from three nested multiplex PCR rounds that used slightly modified ARM-PCR. TCRdb passed the multiplex PCR reads through MiXCR, listing each CDR3 protein once. The top ten hold roughly 6% of the sample, which has 300,000 to 400,000 distinct CDR3 sequences, roughly 61% seen once. Germline DNA was extracted alongside blood RNA, which was obtained from unsorted whole blood. The data belong to a study of tumor-infiltrating lymphocytes in primary liver carcinoma. On the study more broadly: All patients, whether men or women, fell within 30 to 69 years of age. Broader study findings: The difference in top-250-clone fraction between tumors and blood was significant, favoring tumors (p = 0.039).

This TCR derives from a man aged 35 to 55 with primary liver carcinoma and hepatitis B virus infection. The sequencing sample was made of peripheral blood.

In DNA, the CDR3 is TGTGCCAGCAGCTTAGGAACGGGGTACTACAATGAGCAGTTCTTC. Its translation: CASSLGTGYYNEQFF. The chain is built from TRBV7-2 and TRBJ2-1, with TRBD2 as a possible D gene (5 bases). The ends were cut back, 1 base at V and 3 bases at J, with 10 bases in the middle. Germline lookup yields CDR1 SGHTA and CDR2 FQGNSA. CDR3 length: 15 amino acids.